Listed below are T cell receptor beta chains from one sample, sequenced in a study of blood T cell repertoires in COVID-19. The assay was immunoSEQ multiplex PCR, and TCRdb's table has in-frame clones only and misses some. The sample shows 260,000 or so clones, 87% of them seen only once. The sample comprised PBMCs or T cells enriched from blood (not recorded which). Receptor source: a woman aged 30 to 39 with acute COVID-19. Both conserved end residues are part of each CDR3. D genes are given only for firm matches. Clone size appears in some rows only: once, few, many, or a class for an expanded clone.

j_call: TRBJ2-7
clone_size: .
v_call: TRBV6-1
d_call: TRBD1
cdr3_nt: TGTGCCAGCAGTGACGACAGGGACGTAATTCAGGAGCAGTACTTC
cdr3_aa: CASSDDRDVIQEQYF

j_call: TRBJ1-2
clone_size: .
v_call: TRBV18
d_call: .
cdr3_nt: TGTGCCAGCTCACCACAGTCTGAGGGTGACTATGGCTACACCTTC
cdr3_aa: CASSPQSEGDYGYTF

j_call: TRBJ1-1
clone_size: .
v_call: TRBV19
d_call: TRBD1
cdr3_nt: TGTGCCAGTAGCTTACCCGGGACAGGGGTAGGAGAAGCTTTCTTT
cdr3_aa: CASSLPGTGVGEAFF

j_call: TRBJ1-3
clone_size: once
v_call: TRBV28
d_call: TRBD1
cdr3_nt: TGTGCCAGCAGTTTAGTGGCAGGGGGGTCTGGAAACACCATATATTTT
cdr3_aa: CASSLVAGGSGNTIYF

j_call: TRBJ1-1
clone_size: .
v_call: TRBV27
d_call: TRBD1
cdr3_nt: TGTGCCAGCAGTCTCAAACAGGGGGTGAACACTGAAGCTTTCTTT
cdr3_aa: CASSLKQGVNTEAFF

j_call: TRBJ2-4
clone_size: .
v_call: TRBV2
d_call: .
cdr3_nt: TGTGCCAGCAGTGAATTGGTCGACAGCCAAGCCAAAAACATTCAGTACTTC
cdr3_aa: CASSELVDSQAKNIQYF

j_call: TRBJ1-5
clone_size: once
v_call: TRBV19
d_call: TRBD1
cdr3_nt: TGTGCCAGTACCCGACAGGGGGCTGGCAATCAGCCCCAGCATTTT
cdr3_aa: CASTRQGAGNQPQHF

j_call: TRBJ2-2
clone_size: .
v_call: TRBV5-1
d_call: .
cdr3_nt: TGCGCCAGTAGATTAAGGGGGATCGGCACCGGGGAGCTGTTTTTT
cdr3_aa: CASRLRGIGTGELFF

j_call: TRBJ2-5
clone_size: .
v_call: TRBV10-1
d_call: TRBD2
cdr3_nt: TGCGCCAGCAGTACTAGCGGGGCGGAGACCCAGTACTTC
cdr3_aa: CASSTSGAETQYF

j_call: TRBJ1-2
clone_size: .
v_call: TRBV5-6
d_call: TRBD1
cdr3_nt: TGTGCCAGCAGCTTACAGGGGCCCCTATCTGGCTACACCTTC
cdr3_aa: CASSLQGPLSGYTF

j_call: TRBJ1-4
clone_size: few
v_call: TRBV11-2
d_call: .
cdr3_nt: TGTGCCAGCAGCTTATCACAAGATAGCGAAAAACTGTTTTTT
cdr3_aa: CASSLSQDSEKLFF

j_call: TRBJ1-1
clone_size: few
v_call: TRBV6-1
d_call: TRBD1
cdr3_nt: TGTGCCAGCAGTGAGGCAGACAGGGACACTGAAGCTTTCTTT
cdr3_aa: CASSEADRDTEAFF

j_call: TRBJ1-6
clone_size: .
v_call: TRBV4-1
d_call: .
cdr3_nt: TGCGCCAGCAGCCAAGACCGAGTCCCGAATTCACCCCTCCACTTT
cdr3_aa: CASSQDRVPNSPLHF

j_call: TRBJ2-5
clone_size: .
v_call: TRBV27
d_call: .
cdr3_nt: TGTGCCAGCAAGGGGGGCAGGGGGTACCTATTTCAAGAGACCCAGTACTTC
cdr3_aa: CASKGGRGYLFQETQYF

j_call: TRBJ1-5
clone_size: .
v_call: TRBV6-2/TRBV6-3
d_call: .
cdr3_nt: TGTGCCAGCGGTTGGGGAGGTCTATATCAGCCCCAGCATTTT
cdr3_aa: CASGWGGLYQPQHF

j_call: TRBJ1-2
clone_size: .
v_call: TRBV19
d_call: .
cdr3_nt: TGTGCCAGTAGTATAGGGCCCGGCTACACCTTC
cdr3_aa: CASSIGPGYTF

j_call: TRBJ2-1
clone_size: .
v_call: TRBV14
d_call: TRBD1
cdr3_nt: TGTGCCAGCAGCCCATTCTCCCCGGGACAGGGGGTAGGTGAGCAGTTCTTC
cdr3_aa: CASSPFSPGQGVGEQFF

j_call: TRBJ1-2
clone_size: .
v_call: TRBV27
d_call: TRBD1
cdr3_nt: TGTGCCAGCAGTGGAACAGGGGCAGTTGACTATGGCTACACCTTC
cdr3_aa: CASSGTGAVDYGYTF

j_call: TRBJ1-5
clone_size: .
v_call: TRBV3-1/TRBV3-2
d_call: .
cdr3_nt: TGTGCCAGCAGCCAAGGAGGTGGACAGAGCAATCAGCCCCAGCATTTT
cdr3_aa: CASSQGGGQSNQPQHF

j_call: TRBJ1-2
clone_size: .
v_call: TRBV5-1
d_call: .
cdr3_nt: TGCGCCAGCAGCCCGGGGGGACTTGGTGGAAACTATGGCTACACCTTC
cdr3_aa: CASSPGGLGGNYGYTF

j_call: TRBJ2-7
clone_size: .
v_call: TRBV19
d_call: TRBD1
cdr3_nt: TGTGCCAGTAGTATTGTGGGGACAGGGGGACACGAGCAGTACTTC
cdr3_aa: CASSIVGTGGHEQYF

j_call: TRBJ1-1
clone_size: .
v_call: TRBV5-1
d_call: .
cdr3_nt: TGCGCCAGCAGCCGACTCCTGAACACTGAAGCTTTCTTT
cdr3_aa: CASSRLLNTEAFF

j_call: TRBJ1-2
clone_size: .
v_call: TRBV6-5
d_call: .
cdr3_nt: TGTGCCAGCAGTTCGGGAGTCAGGGGCTACACCTTC
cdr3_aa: CASSSGVRGYTF

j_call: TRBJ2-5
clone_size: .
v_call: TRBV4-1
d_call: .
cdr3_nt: TGCGCCAGCAGCCAAGCCTGGAGCGCGCCAGAGACCCAGTACTTC
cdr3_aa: CASSQAWSAPETQYF

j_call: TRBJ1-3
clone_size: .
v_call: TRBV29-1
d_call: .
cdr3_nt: TGCAGCGTTGAACCGGACAACGGAAACACCATATATTTT
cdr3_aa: CSVEPDNGNTIYF

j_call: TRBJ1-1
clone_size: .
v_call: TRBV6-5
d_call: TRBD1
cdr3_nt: TGTGCCACCCACCGGGACAGGATTATGAACACTGAAGCTTTCTTT
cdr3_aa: CATHRDRIMNTEAFF

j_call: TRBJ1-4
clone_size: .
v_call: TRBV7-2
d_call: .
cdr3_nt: TGTGCCAGCAGCTTAGGAGGCAGGGATCATGAAAAACTGTTTTTT
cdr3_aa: CASSLGGRDHEKLFF

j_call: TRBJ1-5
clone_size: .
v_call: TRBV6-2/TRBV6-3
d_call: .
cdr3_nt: TGTGCCAGCAGTTACTTCCCCCCAGGGCCCGAGGTAAGCAATCAGCCCCAGCATTTT
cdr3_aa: CASSYFPPGPEVSNQPQHF

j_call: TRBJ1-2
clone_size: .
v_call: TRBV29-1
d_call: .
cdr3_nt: TGCAGCGTTGAATCTGGCGGGGTCAGGAGCTACACCTTC
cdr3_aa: CSVESGGVRSYTF

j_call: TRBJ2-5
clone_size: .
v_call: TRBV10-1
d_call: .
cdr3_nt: TGCGCCAGCAGTGAGTCGAATAGAGAGACCCAGTACTTC
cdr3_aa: CASSESNRETQYF

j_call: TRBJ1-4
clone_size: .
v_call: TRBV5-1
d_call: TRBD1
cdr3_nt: TGCGCCAGCAGCTTGGCCCTGGGACAGGGGAGGAATGAAAAACTGTTTTTT
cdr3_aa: CASSLALGQGRNEKLFF

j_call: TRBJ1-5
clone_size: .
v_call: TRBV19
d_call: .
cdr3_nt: .
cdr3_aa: CASTSGTGALNQPQHF

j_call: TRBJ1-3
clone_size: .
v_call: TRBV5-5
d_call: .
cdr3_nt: TGTGCCAGCAGCTTGGTTTACTCTGGAAACACCATATATTTT
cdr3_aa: CASSLVYSGNTIYF

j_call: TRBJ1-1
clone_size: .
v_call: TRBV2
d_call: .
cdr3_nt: TGTGCCAGCAGTGGGGCGCAGTTGAACACTGAAGCTTTCTTT
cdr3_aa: CASSGAQLNTEAFF

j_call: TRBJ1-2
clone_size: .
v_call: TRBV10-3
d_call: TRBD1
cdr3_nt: TGTGCCATCAGTGAATCCCCGGGGGACAGGGATGGCTACACCTTC
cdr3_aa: CAISESPGDRDGYTF

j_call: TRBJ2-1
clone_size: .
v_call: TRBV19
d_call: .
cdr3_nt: TGTGCCAGTAGTGTCCTTGGGGGGTATGAGCAGTTCTTC
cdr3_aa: CASSVLGGYEQFF

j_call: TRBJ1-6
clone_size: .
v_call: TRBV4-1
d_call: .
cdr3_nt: TGCGCCAGCAGCCTCTTGAGCTCCTATAATTCACCCCTCCACTTT
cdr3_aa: CASSLLSSYNSPLHF

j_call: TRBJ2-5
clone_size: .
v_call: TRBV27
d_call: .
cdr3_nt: TGTGCCAGCAGTTTCGGGTCGAGTCGCACAGAGACCCAGTACTTC
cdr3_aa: CASSFGSSRTETQYF

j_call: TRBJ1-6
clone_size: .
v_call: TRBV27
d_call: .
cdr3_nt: TGTGCCAGCAGACCGACAGTGATCAATTCACCCCTCCACTTT
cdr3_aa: CASRPTVINSPLHF

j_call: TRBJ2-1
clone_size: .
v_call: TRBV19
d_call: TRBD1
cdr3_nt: TGTGCCAGTACTCCCGGGGGGACAGGGGGTAATGAGCAGTTCTTC
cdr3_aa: CASTPGGTGGNEQFF